Below are 14 T cell receptor beta chains sequenced from a single sample in a study of OX40 agonist ivuxolimab in advanced cancers. Clones were read by immunoSEQ multiplex PCR, and TCRdb kept only the in-frame ones, dropping some. The table lists tens of thousands of clones, about 94% of them singletons. The source was CD4+ or CD8+ T cells sorted from blood, collected in a trial of the OX40 agonist ivuxolimab. The source of these receptors is an adult with an advanced solid tumor such as melanoma, head and neck, liver or kidney cancer.

The V call is TRBV7-2, the J call TRBJ2-5; D is uncertain. V shed 2 bases and J shed 5 bases, with 9 bases lying between them. The germline gives CDR1 SGHTA, CDR2 FQGNSA. This CDR3 has 13 amino acids. The CDR3 DNA is TGTGCCAGCAGCTTAAAGTTTGTGGAGACCCAGTACTTC. It translates to CASSLKFVETQYF. Full variable domain (missing parts from reference TRBV7-2 and TRBJ2-5): GAGVSQSPSNKVTEKGKDVELRCDPISGHTALYWYRQSLGQGLEFLIYFQGNSAPDKSGLPSDRFSAERTGGSVSTLTIQRTQQEDSAVYLCASSLKFVETQYFGPGTRLLVL.

The chain couples TRBV6-6 to TRBJ1-1, with no clear D. Germline V gene sequence: CDR1 MNHNY, CDR2 SVGAGI (reference sequence). CDR3 length: 11 amino acids. Trimming shortened V by 10 bases and J by 6 bases, and 12 bases separated the two germline ends. CDR3 in amino acids: CATWGTAEAFF. The CDR3 coding sequence is TGTGCCACTTGGGGTACCGCTGAAGCTTTCTTT.

This clone was seen just once. This chain links TRBV25-1 with TRBJ2-2; no clear D. Germline V gives CDR1 MGHDK, CDR2 SYGVNS. This CDR3 is built from 13 residues. Trimming cost V 4 bases and J 2 bases, with 5 bases left between them. The CDR3 nucleotides read TGTGCCAGCAGTGTTAGCAACACCGGGGAGCTGTTTTTT. Its protein is CASSVSNTGELFF.

The chain recombines TRBV9 with TRBJ2-2; D unresolved. CDR1 and CDR2 (germline): SGDLS, YYNGEE. The CDR3 is made up of 11 amino acids. V lost 7 bases, J lost 6 bases, and 7 bases lay in between. DNA of the CDR3: TGTGCCAGCGAGAGAGCCGGGGAGCTGTTTTTT. Translation: CASERAGELFF.

The rearrangement uses TRBV5-1 and TRBJ2-5, with D unresolved. This CDR3 spans 13 amino acids. Germline CDR1 SGHRS, CDR2 YFSETQ. The V and J ends lost 2 bases and 1 base respectively, with 6 bases between them. DNA of the CDR3: TGCGCCAGCAGCTTTGGGGTCCAAGAGACCCAGTACTTC. As protein: CASSFGVQETQYF. The complete variable domain, with remaining parts taken from reference TRBV5-1 and TRBJ2-5, reads KAGVTQTPRYLIKTRGQQVTLSCSPISGHRSVSWYQQTPGQGLQFLFEYFSETQRNKGNFPGRFSGRQFSNSRSEMNVSTLELGDSALYLCASSFGVQETQYFGPGTRLLVL.

This chain joins TRBV7-6 and TRBJ2-7; 8 bases fit TRBD2. V was clipped by 2 bases and J by 5 bases; unmatched bases: 8. The CDR3 consists of 15 residues. Germline-derived CDR1 and CDR2 are SGHVS and FNYEAQ. CDR3: CASSLYGAGGDEQYF. The CDR3 coding sequence is TGTGCCAGCAGCTTATACGGTGCGGGAGGCGACGAGCAGTACTTC.

The chain recombines TRBV6-5 with TRBJ2-3; D call uncertain. The germline V gene has CDR1 MNHEY and CDR2 SVGAGI. There are 13 residues in the CDR3. V was shortened by 0 bases and J by 0 bases, with 1 base between the two germline ends. This chain's CDR3 is CASSYSSTDTQYF. CDR3 bases: TGTGCCAGCAGTTACTCGAGCACAGATACGCAGTATTTT.

This sequence joins TRBV28 and TRBJ2-7; D tentatively reads TRBD1 or TRBD2 (5 bases each). The CDR3 contains 14 residues. In germline, CDR1 is MDHEN, CDR2 SYDVKM. With 4 bases removed from V and 4 bases from J, the gap between germline ends came to 14 bases. CDR3 in amino acids: CASSWGGLGYEQYF. The CDR3 DNA reads TGTGCCAGCAGTTGGGGCGGGCTGGGGTACGAGCAGTACTTC.

The chain combines TRBV7-9 with TRBJ2-2; TRBD1 aligns across 7 bases. The CDR3 runs to 15 residues. Germline CDR1 is SEHNR and CDR2 is FQNEAQ (reference sequence). Unmatched junction bases numbered 5, after V lost 3 bases and J lost 4 bases. The CDR3 loop reads CASSLPGQFTGELFF. For the CDR3, the DNA is TGTGCCAGCAGCTTGCCGGGACAGTTCACCGGGGAGCTGTTTTTT.

V gene TRBV6-5 combines with J gene TRBJ2-3; no reliable D call. The CDR3 loop spans 14 amino acids. Between the trimmed V and J ends, which lost 6 bases and 1 base, there was a span of 11 bases. Germline lookup yields CDR1 MNHEY and CDR2 SVGAGI. The CDR3 reads CASRDLSRTDTQYF. In DNA form, the CDR3 reads TGTGCCAGCAGAGATCTTAGTCGCACAGATACGCAGTATTTT.

This rearrangement joins TRBV9 to TRBJ2-1, with D perhaps matching TRBD1 (6 bases). V lost 0 bases and J 3 bases, leaving 7 bases between the germline ends. Germline CDR1 SGDLS, CDR2 YYNGEE. This CDR3 has 14 residues. The CDR3 DNA sequence: TGTGCCAGCAGCGTAGGAGGGGGCTACAATGAGCAGTTCTTC. It specifies CASSVGGGYNEQFF.

This clone showed up just a few times. The chain is built from TRBV7-2 and TRBJ2-7; TRBD1 matches at 11 bases. The CDR3 extends over 15 amino acids. Germline assignment: CDR1 SGHTA and CDR2 FQGNSA. With 5 bases clipped from V and 2 bases from J, the junction kept 5 bases outside the gene matches. The CDR3 here is CASSLGTGGPYEQYF. The CDR3 region has the DNA TGTGCCAGCAGCCTCGGGACAGGGGGGCCCTACGAGCAGTACTTC. The whole variable domain, filled in from reference TRBV7-2 and TRBJ2-7, reads GAGVSQSPSNKVTEKGKDVELRCDPISGHTALYWYRQSLGQGLEFLIYFQGNSAPDKSGLPSDRFSAERTGGSVSTLTIQRTQQEDSAVYLCASSLGTGGPYEQYFGPGTRLTVT.

V gene TRBV19 combines with J gene TRBJ1-1; 9 bases match TRBD1. This CDR3 has 15 residues. Per the germline V gene, CDR1 is LNHDA and CDR2 is SQIVND (reference sequence). V lost 5 bases to trimming and J lost 4 bases; unmatched junction nucleotides: 8. The CDR3, as DNA: TGTGCCAGTAGTTTTCCAGGGACAGGGTTCACTGAAGCTTTCTTT. It yields the protein CASSFPGTGFTEAFF.

The rearrangement uses TRBV4-1 and TRBJ2-7; 11 nucleotides line up with TRBD2. V lost 3 bases, J lost 0 bases, and 1 base stayed unmatched. This CDR3 region has 15 residues. CDR1 and CDR2 from the germline V gene are MGHRA and YSYEKL. The CDR3 DNA reads as TGCGCCAGCAGCCACGGGACTAGCGGCTCCTACGAGCAGTACTTC. It specifies CASSHGTSGSYEQYF.